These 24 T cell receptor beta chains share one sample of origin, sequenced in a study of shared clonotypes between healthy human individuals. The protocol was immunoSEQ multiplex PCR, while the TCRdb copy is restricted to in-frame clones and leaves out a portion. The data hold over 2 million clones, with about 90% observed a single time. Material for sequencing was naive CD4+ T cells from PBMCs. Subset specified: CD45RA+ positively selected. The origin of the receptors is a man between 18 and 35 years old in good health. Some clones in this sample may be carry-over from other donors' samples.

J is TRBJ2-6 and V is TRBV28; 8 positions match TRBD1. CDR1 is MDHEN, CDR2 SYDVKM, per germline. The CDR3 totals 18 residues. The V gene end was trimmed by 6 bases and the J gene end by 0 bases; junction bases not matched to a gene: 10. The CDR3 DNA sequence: TGTGCCAGCAGGCAAACAGGGGGAGCCAGCTCTGGGGCCAACGTCCTGACTTTC. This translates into CASRQTGGASSGANVLTF.

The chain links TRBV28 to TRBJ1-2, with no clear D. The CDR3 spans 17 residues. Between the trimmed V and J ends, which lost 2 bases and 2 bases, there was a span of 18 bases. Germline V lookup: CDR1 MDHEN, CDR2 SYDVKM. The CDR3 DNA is TGTGCCAGCAGTTTAAAGTCATTGGCCTTCGAAAACTATGGCTACACCTTC. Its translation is CASSLKSLAFENYGYTF.

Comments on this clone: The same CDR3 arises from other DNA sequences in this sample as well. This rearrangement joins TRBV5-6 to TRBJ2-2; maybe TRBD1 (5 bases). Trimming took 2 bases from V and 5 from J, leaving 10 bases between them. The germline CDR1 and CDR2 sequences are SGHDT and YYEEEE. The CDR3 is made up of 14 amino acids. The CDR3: CASSFRGNTGELFF. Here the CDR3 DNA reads TGTGCCAGCAGCTTTAGGGGAAATACCGGGGAGCTGTTTTTT.

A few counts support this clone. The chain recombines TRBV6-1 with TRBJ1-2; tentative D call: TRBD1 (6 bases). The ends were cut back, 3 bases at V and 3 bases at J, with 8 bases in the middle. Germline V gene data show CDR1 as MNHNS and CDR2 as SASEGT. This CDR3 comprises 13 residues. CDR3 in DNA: TGTGCCAGCAGTGACAGGGGCCACTATGGCTACACCTTC. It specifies CASSDRGHYGYTF.

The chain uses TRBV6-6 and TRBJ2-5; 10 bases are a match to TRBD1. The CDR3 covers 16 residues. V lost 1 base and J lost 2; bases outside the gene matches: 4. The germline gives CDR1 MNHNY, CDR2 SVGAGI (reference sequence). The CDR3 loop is CASSYWGQGFQETQYF. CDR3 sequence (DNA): TGTGCCAGCAGTTACTGGGGACAGGGGTTTCAAGAGACCCAGTACTTC.

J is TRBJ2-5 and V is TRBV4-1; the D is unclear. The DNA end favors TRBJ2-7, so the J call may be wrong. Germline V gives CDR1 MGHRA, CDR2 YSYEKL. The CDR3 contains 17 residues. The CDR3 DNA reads TGCGCCAGCAGCCAAGATAATCGAAGGAGTCCAGCCTACGAGCAGTACTTC. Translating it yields CASSQDNRRSPAYEQYF.

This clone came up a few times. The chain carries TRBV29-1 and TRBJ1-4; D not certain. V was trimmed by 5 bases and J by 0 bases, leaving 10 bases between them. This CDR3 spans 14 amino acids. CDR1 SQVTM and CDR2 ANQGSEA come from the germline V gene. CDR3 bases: TGCAGCGTTAAGGCGGTTGCAACTAATGAAAAACTGTTTTTT. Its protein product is CSVKAVATNEKLFF. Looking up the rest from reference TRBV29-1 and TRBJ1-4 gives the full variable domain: SAVISQKPSRDICQRGTSLTIQCQVDSQVTMMFWYRQQPGQSLTLIATANQGSEATYESGFVIDKFPISRPNLTFSTLTVSNMSPEDSSIYLCSVKAVATNEKLFFGSGTQLSVL.

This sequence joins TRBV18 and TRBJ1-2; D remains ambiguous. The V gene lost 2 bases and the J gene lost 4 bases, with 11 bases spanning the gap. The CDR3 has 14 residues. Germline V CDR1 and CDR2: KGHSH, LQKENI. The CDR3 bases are TGTGCCAGCTCACCATCAGTTGGCGGCTATGGCTACACCTTC. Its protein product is CASSPSVGGYGYTF.

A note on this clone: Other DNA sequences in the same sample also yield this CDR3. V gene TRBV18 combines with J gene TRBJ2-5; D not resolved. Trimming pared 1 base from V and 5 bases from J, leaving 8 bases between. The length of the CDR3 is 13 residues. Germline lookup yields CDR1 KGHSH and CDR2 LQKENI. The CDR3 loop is CASSPLSGETQYF. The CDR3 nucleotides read TGTGCCAGCTCACCACTATCCGGGGAGACCCAGTACTTC.

This CDR3 reads CASSSYRDGFNEKLFF. DNA of the CDR3: TGTGCCAGCAGTTCCTACCGGGACGGATTTAATGAAAAACTGTTTTTT. The V call is TRBV28, the J call TRBJ1-4, with D possibly TRBD1 on 5 matching bases. CDR3 size: 16 residues. The germline V gene has CDR1 MDHEN and CDR2 SYDVKM. The germline V and J ends were trimmed by 4 bases and 4 bases, with 16 bases remaining between them. The complete variable domain, with remaining parts taken from reference TRBV28 and TRBJ1-4, reads DVKVTQSSRYLVKRTGEKVFLECVQDMDHENMFWYRQDPGLGLRLIYFSYDVKMKEKGDIPEGYSVSREKKERFSLILESASTNQTSMYLCASSSYRDGFNEKLFFGSGTQLSVL.

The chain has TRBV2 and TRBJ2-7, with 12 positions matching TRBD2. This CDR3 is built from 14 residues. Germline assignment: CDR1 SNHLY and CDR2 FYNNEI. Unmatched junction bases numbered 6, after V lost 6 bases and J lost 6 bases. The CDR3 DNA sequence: TGTGCCAGCAGAGTCACTAGCGGGAGGTTCGAGCAGTACTTC. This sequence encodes CASRVTSGRFEQYF.

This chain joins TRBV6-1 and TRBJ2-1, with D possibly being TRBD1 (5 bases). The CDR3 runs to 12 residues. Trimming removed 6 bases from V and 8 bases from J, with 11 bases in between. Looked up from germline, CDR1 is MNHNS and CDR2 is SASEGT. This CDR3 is CASRSGNYEQFF. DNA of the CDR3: TGTGCCAGCAGGTCAGGGAACTATGAGCAGTTCTTC.

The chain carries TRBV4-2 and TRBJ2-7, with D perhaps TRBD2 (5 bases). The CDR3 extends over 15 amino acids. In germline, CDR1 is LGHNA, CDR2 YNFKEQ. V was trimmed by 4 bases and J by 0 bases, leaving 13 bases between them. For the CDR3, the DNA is TGTGCCAGCAGCCCTCAGCCGGGGAGCTCCTACGAGCAGTACTTC. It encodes CASSPQPGSSYEQYF.

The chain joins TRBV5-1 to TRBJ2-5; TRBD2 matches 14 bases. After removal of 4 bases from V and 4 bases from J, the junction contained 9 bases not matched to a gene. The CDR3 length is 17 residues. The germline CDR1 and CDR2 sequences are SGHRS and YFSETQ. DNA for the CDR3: TGCGCCAGCAGCCCCCTAGGGACTAGCGGGAGACGAGAGACCCAGTACTTC. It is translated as CASSPLGTSGRRETQYF.

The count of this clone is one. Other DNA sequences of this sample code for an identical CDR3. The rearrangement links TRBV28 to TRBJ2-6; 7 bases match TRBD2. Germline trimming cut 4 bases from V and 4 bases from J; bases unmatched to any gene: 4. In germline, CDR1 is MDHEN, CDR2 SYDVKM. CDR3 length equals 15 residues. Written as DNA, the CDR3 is TGTGCCAGCAGTTCGCGGGGGTCCGGGGCCAACGTCCTGACTTTC. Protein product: CASSSRGSGANVLTF.

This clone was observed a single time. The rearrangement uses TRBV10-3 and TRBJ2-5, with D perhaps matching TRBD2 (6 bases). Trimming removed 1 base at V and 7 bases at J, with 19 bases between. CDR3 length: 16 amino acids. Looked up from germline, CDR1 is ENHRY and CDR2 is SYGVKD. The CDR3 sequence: CAISELPGLQGGTQYF. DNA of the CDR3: TGTGCCATCAGTGAGTTGCCGGGACTCCAAGGAGGGACCCAGTACTTC.

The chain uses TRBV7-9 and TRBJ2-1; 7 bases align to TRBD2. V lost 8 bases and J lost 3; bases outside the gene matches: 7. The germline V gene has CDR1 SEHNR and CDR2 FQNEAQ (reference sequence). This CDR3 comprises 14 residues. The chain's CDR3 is CASAIWGGYNEQFF. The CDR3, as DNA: TGTGCCAGCGCGATCTGGGGGGGCTACAATGAGCAGTTCTTC.

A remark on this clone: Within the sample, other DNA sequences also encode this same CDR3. The CDR3 bases are TGTGCCAGCAGCTCGATGACTGGAACTGAAGCTTTCTTT. Its translation: CASSSMTGTEAFF. The J gene is TRBJ1-1, the V gene TRBV7-9; D gene uncertain. Deletions cut 4 bases from V and 5 bases from J, with 11 bases between. In germline, CDR1 is SEHNR, CDR2 FQNEAQ (reference sequence). This CDR3 is built from 13 residues.

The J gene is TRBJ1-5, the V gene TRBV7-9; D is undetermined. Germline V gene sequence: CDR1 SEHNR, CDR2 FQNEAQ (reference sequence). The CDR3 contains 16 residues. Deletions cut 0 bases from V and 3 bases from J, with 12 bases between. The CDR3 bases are TGTGCCAGCAGCTTAGCTCATTATCCCCTCAATCAGCCCCAGCATTTT. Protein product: CASSLAHYPLNQPQHF.

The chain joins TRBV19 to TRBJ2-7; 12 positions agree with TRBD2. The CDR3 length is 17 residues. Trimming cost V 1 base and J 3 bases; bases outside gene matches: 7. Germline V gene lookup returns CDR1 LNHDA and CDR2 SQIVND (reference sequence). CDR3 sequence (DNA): TGTGCCAGTAGTATAGGAGAGAGGACTAGCGGGATCTACGAGCAGTACTTC. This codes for CASSIGERTSGIYEQYF.

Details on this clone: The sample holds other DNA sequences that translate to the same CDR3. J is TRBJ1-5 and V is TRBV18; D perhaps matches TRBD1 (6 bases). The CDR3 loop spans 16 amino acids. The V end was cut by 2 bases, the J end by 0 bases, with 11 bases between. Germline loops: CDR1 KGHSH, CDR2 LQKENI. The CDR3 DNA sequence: TGTGCCAGCTCACCATCAGGGGCGGGTAGCAATCAGCCCCAGCATTTT. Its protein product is CASSPSGAGSNQPQHF.

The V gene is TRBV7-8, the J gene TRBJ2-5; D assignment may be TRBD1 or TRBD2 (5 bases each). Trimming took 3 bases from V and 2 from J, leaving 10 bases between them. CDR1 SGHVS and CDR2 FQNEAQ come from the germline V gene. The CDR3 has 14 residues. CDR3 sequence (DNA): TGTGCCAGCAGCTTGGGACGGTTGCAAGAGACCCAGTACTTC. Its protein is CASSLGRLQETQYF.

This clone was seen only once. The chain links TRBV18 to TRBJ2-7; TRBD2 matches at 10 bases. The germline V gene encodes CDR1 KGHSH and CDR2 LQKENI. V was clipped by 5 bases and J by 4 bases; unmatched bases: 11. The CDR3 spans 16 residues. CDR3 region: CASSSNPGLALYEQYF. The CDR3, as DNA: TGTGCCAGCTCATCTAACCCGGGACTAGCGTTATACGAGCAGTACTTC.

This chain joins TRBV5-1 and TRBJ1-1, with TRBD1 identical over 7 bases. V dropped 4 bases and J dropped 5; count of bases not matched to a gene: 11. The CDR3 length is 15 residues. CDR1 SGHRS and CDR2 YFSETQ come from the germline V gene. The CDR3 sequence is CASSGPGGLGTEAFF. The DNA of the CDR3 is TGCGCCAGCAGCGGGCCAGGGGGTTTGGGTACTGAAGCTTTCTTT.